Presented here are 25 T cell receptor beta chains from one specimen sequenced in a study of response to subunit inactivated influenza vaccine. TCRdb called the RT-PCR reads again in MiXCR, with one record for every CDR3 protein. Among fewer than 600,000 distinct CDR3 sequences listed, approximately 7.2% were seen once. Sequencing was performed on PBMCs from blood, taken roughly 24 months after vaccination. The source is a man in his fifties or sixties who received an inactivated influenza vaccine.

This clonotype was observed a few times. The rearrangement links TRBV20-1 to TRBJ2-7, with 9 positions matching TRBD2. Germline CDR1 is DFQATT and CDR2 is SNEGSKA (reference sequence). This CDR3 is 12 amino acids long. The V and J ends lost 6 bases and 4 bases, in that order; junction bases with no gene match: 4. As DNA, the CDR3 is TGCAGTGCAGTAGCGGGAGCTTACGAGCAGTACTTC. Residues: CSAVAGAYEQYF.

This clonotype was recorded at least ten times. The chain couples TRBV18 to TRBJ2-7; 7 bases line up with TRBD1. Unmatched junction bases numbered 2, after V lost 4 bases and J lost 2 bases. CDR1 is KGHSH and CDR2 is LQKENI in the germline V gene. This CDR3 comprises 13 residues. The CDR3 nucleotides are TGTGCCAGCTCACGGGACAGAACCTACGAGCAGTACTTC. Translated, it gives CASSRDRTYEQYF.

The chain carries TRBV18 and TRBJ1-3; D not certain. Per germline, CDR1 KGHSH and CDR2 LQKENI. The CDR3 runs to 17 residues. Between the trimmed V and J ends, which lost 1 base and 0 bases, there was a span of 13 bases. The CDR3 is CASSPRSGINSGNTIYF. The CDR3 DNA sequence: TGTGCCAGCTCACCACGTTCTGGCATAAACTCTGGAAACACCATATATTTT.

A note on this clonotype: A read error may explain this, as a much larger clone is one base away. This chain joins TRBV5-6 and TRBJ2-1; no clear D. The CDR3 totals 14 residues. V was pared by 4 bases and J by 0 bases, with 8 bases between. The germline V gene has CDR1 SGHDT and CDR2 YYEEEE. CDR3 protein: CASSTRSSYNEQFF. The CDR3 coding sequence is TGTGCCAGCAGCACCAGGAGCTCCTACAATGAGCAGTTCTTC. Variable domain in full (rest from reference TRBV5-6 and TRBJ2-1): DAGVTQSPTHLIKTRGQQVTLRCSPKSGHDTVSWYQQALGQGPQFIFQYYEEEERQRGNFPDRFSGHQFPNYSSELNVNALLLGDSALYLCASSTRSSYNEQFFGPGTRLTVL.

This clonotype was detected a few times. V and J are TRBV20-1 and TRBJ1-6; 11 bases line up with TRBD1. V was clipped by 1 base and J by 9 bases; unmatched bases: 2. The CDR3 is 14 amino acids. Germline V gene lookup returns CDR1 DFQATT and CDR2 SNEGSKA (reference sequence). The CDR3 nucleotides are TGCAGTGCTAGAGCCGGGACAGGGGGTTCACCCCTCCACTTT. It codes for CSARAGTGGSPLHF.

This clonotype was seen a handful of times. The chain employs TRBV9 and TRBJ2-3; D may match TRBD1 or TRBD2 (6 bases each). V was trimmed by 4 bases and J by 3 bases, leaving 15 bases between them. CDR1 is SGDLS and CDR2 is YYNGEE in the germline V gene. CDR3 length equals 15 residues. The DNA for the CDR3 is TGTGCCAGCAGCACTAGGGGGGCTGTTACAGATACGCAGTATTTT. Translated, it gives CASSTRGAVTDTQYF.

The J gene is TRBJ1-3, the V gene TRBV5-1, with D possibly matching TRBD1 (5 bases). V dropped 0 bases and J dropped 2 bases, with 12 bases sitting between them. This CDR3 has 16 amino acids. Germline V gene sequence: CDR1 SGHRS, CDR2 YFSETQ. The CDR3 region is CASSLAVQGAGNTIYF. The CDR3 nucleotides are TGCGCCAGCAGCTTGGCCGTTCAGGGAGCTGGAAACACCATATATTTT.

The J gene is TRBJ2-4, the V gene TRBV6-2 or TRBV6-3; 10 bases map to TRBD1. CDR1 and CDR2 from the germline V gene are MNHEY and SVGEGT. V lost 8 bases, J lost 0 bases, and 10 bases stayed unmatched. The CDR3 sequence is 17 residues long. CDR3 nucleotide sequence: TGTGCCAGCTGGGACAGGGGCCGGATAAAAGCCAAAAACATTCAGTACTTC. This gives the protein CASWDRGRIKAKNIQYF.

A few counts support this clonotype. The CDR3 coding sequence is TGTGCCAGCAGTCCAGCTCTTCGGTCACCCCTCCACTTT. It encodes CASSPALRSPLHF. The chain is built from TRBV6-1 and TRBJ1-6; D remains ambiguous. Germline CDR1 is MNHNS and CDR2 is SASEGT. V gave up 5 bases and J gave up 10 bases, with 12 bases separating them. The CDR3 has 13 amino acids.

The chain has TRBV18 and TRBJ2-2, with D possibly being TRBD2 (6 bases). From germline, CDR1 is KGHSH and CDR2 LQKENI. The CDR3 consists of 12 residues. V shed 10 bases and J shed 5 bases, with 11 bases lying between them. The CDR3 sequence is CAIMAGTGELFF. Written as DNA, the CDR3 is TGTGCCATCATGGCGGGGACCGGGGAGCTGTTTTTT.

This clonotype was recorded a few times. The chain links TRBV20-1 to TRBJ1-2; unclear D gene. The V end was cut by 1 base, the J end by 4 bases, with 13 bases between. Germline V lookup: CDR1 DFQATT, CDR2 SNEGSKA (reference sequence). The CDR3 is 14 residues long. The CDR3 spells CSARAERTAYGYTF. CDR3 in DNA: TGCAGTGCTAGAGCAGAGCGGACCGCCTATGGCTACACCTTC.

This clonotype has a handful of counts. The rearrangement links TRBV10-3 to TRBJ1-5; D may be TRBD1 (6 bases). Germline assignment: CDR1 ENHRY and CDR2 SYGVKD. Trimming shortened V by 7 bases and J by 4 bases, and 11 bases separated the two germline ends. CDR3 length equals 13 residues. The CDR3 protein is CAITRDTNQPQHF. Here the CDR3 DNA reads TGTGCCATCACCCGGGACACTAATCAGCCCCAGCATTTT.

The rearrangement joins TRBV10-2 to TRBJ2-2; a weak D match, TRBD1 (6 bases). V dropped 0 bases and J dropped 4 bases, with 12 bases sitting between them. The germline gives CDR1 WSHSY, CDR2 SAAADI. The CDR3 loop spans 16 amino acids. CDR3 protein: CASSESVGASTGELFF. The CDR3 DNA reads as TGCGCCAGCAGTGAGTCGGTGGGGGCGAGCACCGGGGAGCTGTTTTTT.

The sample holds many counts of this clonotype. The V and J genes are TRBV7-9 and TRBJ1-2; TRBD1 agrees at 12 bases. Trimming cost V 7 bases and J 5 bases; bases outside gene matches: 5. Germline lookup yields CDR1 SEHNR and CDR2 FQNEAQ (reference sequence). The CDR3 totals 14 residues. CDR3 in amino acids: CASIGTGGFYGYTF. The CDR3 nucleotides are TGTGCCAGCATCGGGACAGGGGGCTTTTATGGCTACACCTTC.

This clonotype was counted only a few times. The chain has TRBV6-2 or TRBV6-3 and TRBJ2-7; D may correspond to TRBD1 or TRBD2 (5 bases each). Germline lookup yields CDR1 MNHEY and CDR2 SVGEGT. The V end lost 6 bases, the J end lost 3 bases, and 18 bases lay between the germline ends. The CDR3 is 15 amino acids. In DNA form, the CDR3 reads TGTGCCAGCAGCAAAATGAGAGGGGTTGGCTACGAGCAGTACTTC. Amino acid sequence: CASSKMRGVGYEQYF.

Details on this clonotype: Since a much larger clone is just one base distant, this may be a read error. The gene calls are TRBV10-3 and TRBJ2-7; 8 positions match TRBD2. The CDR3 has 12 residues. Germline V gene sequence: CDR1 ENHRY, CDR2 SYGVKD. The CDR3 DNA reads TGTGCCATCGCGGGGGGCAGCGACGAGCTGTACTTC. Its translation: CAIAGGSDELYF.

This clonotype was seen only a few times. The chain carries TRBV6-2 or TRBV6-3 and TRBJ1-2; 8 nucleotides agree with TRBD1. There are 14 residues in the CDR3. Trimming removed 5 bases from V and 0 bases from J; junction bases left unmatched: 2. Per the germline V gene, CDR1 is MNHEY and CDR2 is SVGEGT. The CDR3 DNA follows: TGTGCCAGCAGTGGACAGGGAGCTAACTATGGCTACACCTTC. Translated: CASSGQGANYGYTF.

This clonotype was seen repeatedly, ten times or more. The chain uses TRBV5-6 and TRBJ2-7; possibly TRBD2 for D (6 bases). This CDR3 region has 14 residues. Germline lookup yields CDR1 SGHDT and CDR2 YYEEEE. V was clipped by 4 bases and J by 5 bases, with 16 bases between them. The CDR3 sequence: CASSDRDSFHEQYF. The CDR3 DNA follows: TGTGCCAGCAGCGACCGGGACTCGTTCCACGAGCAGTACTTC.

This clonotype has just one count. The chain links TRBV11-2 to TRBJ2-7; 11 bases line up with TRBD2. Germline loops: CDR1 SGHAT, CDR2 FQNNGV. V shed 5 bases, J shed 0 bases, and the junction held 3 bases outside the gene matches. The CDR3 is made up of 15 amino acids. CDR3 sequence (DNA): TGTGCCAGCAGCGTGACTAGCGGGATCTCCTACGAGCAGTACTTC. It specifies CASSVTSGISYEQYF.

CDR3 loop: CASSYGTGGGSGANVLTF. CDR3 bases: TGTGCCAGCAGTTACGGGACAGGGGGCGGCTCTGGGGCCAACGTCCTGACTTTC. The genes are TRBV6-2 or TRBV6-3 and TRBJ2-6, with 12 bases that match TRBD1. This CDR3 comprises 18 residues. The germline CDR1 and CDR2 sequences are MNHEY and SVGEGT. The V and J ends lost 2 bases and 0 bases, in that order; junction bases with no gene match: 2.

This clonotype was seen repeatedly, ten times or more. The rearrangement joins TRBV20-1 to TRBJ2-3, with D possibly TRBD2 on 5 matching bases. This CDR3 contains 13 residues. The V gene lost 2 bases and the J gene lost 6 bases, with 12 bases spanning the gap. CDR1 is DFQATT, CDR2 SNEGSKA, per germline (reference sequence). CDR3 nucleotide sequence: TGCAGTGCTAGACCCTTCAGGAGGGATACGCAGTATTTT. This codes for CSARPFRRDTQYF.

This clonotype has only a few counts. The chain has TRBV11-3 and TRBJ2-3; D is undetermined. The CDR3 is 14 residues long. Trimming left V 5 bases short and J 0 bases short, with 9 bases between. Germline lookup yields CDR1 SGHNT and CDR2 YENEEA. The CDR3 region is CASSKLGSTDTQYF. The CDR3 DNA sequence: TGTGCCAGCAGCAAGTTGGGTAGCACAGATACGCAGTATTTT.

There are a few counts of this clonotype. This chain uses TRBV24-1 with TRBJ2-1; 9 nucleotides align to TRBD1. The length of the CDR3 is 17 residues. Trimming cost V 4 bases and J 8 bases; bases outside gene matches: 14. Germline V gene sequence: CDR1 KGHDR, CDR2 SFDVKD. The CDR3 bases are TGTGCCACCAGTGACACGAAAAACAGGGGGCTGGTCTATGAGCAGTTCTTC. This sequence encodes CATSDTKNRGLVYEQFF.

This clonotype was detected ten times or more. This chain connects TRBV5-1 to TRBJ2-5; TRBD2 aligns across 9 bases. V gave up 4 bases and J gave up 4 bases; unmatched junction bases: 5. CDR1 is SGHRS, CDR2 YFSETQ, per germline. The CDR3 consists of 14 residues. CDR3 sequence (DNA): TGCGCCAGCAGCAGAGGACTAGCGCCAGAGACCCAGTACTTC. Its protein is CASSRGLAPETQYF.

V usage is TRBV3-1 and J usage is TRBJ2-3, with D uncertain. The CDR3 runs 13 residues. Trimming pared 0 bases from V and 3 bases from J, leaving 4 bases between. CDR1 is LGHDT and CDR2 is YNNKEL in the germline V gene (reference sequence). Here the CDR3 reads CASSQDRTDTQYF. CDR3 nucleotide sequence: TGTGCCAGCAGCCAAGACAGGACAGATACGCAGTATTTT.